These T cell receptor beta chains were read from a single sample in a study of T cell repertoires in cytomegalovirus infection. A single record per CDR3 protein comes from TCRdb applying MiXCR to the reads. Of around 360,000 distinct CDR3 sequences in the sample, about 35% were seen once. No antigens are known for them. The sample consisted of cultured PBMCs, taken from culture after CMV antigen stimulation. Receptors originate from a human donor in good health (CMV status not recorded). Some clones in this sample may be carry-over from other donors' samples. Each CDR3 is given with its conserved first and last residue. The D gene is left open where the match is weak. For some rows the clone size is stated as once, few or many, or as a class when expanded; others skip it.

DNA: TGTGCCAGCAGCTTAGGGGGCGGGGGGCGGGTCTATGGCTACACCTTC; CDR3: CASSLGGGGRVYGYTF; V: TRBV7-2; size: .; D: .; J: TRBJ1-2
DNA: TGTGCCAGCAGCTCCCCGGGACTTGAGCAGTACTTC; CDR3: CASSSPGLEQYF; V: TRBV7-2; size: many; D: .; J: TRBJ2-7
DNA: TGTGCCAGCAGGATAGACAGAATGAACACTGAAGCTTTCTTT; CDR3: CASRIDRMNTEAFF; V: TRBV27; size: .; D: .; J: TRBJ1-1
DNA: TGTGCCAGCAGCTCCCAGGGGGCCTCTGGGGAGACCCAGTACTTC; CDR3: CASSSQGASGETQYF; V: TRBV7-3; size: many; D: TRBD1; J: TRBJ2-5
DNA: TGTGCCAGCAGCCAAGATAATGATCAGCCCCAGCATTTT; CDR3: CASSQDNDQPQHF; V: TRBV3-1; size: .; D: .; J: TRBJ1-5
DNA: TGTGCCAGCAGCCACCCCGGGACTAGCGGGTACACCTACGAGCAGTACTTC; CDR3: CASSHPGTSGYTYEQYF; V: TRBV4-2; size: .; D: TRBD2; J: TRBJ2-7
DNA: TGCGCCAGCAGCCAAGCCTCAGGGGGAAATGAGCAGTTCTTC; CDR3: CASSQASGGNEQFF; V: TRBV4-1; size: few; D: TRBD1; J: TRBJ2-1
DNA: TGTGCCAGCAGTTATCTTGGGTTCTTC; CDR3: CASSYLGFF; V: TRBV6-9; size: few; D: .; J: TRBJ2-7
DNA: TGTGCCACCAGCAGGGCTAGCGGGGTATCATACAATGAGCAGTTCTTC; CDR3: CATSRASGVSYNEQFF; V: TRBV15; size: .; D: TRBD2; J: TRBJ2-1
DNA: TGCAGCGTCGAAGGGACTAGCGGGAGGGGGAACATTCAGTACTTC; CDR3: CSVEGTSGRGNIQYF; V: TRBV29-1; size: few; D: TRBD2; J: TRBJ2-4
DNA: TGTGCCAGCAGCCCTAGCGGCCGGGGGGAGCAGTTCTTC; CDR3: CASSPSGRGEQFF; V: TRBV14; size: .; D: TRBD2; J: TRBJ2-1
DNA: TGTGCCAGCAGCAACAGCGAGGGAAATCCCAATGAGCAGTTCTTC; CDR3: CASSNSEGNPNEQFF; V: TRBV7-3; size: .; D: .; J: TRBJ2-1
DNA: TGTGCCAGCAGCCAAGCAGAGGACCAGGCCGGGGATGAGCAGTTCTTC; CDR3: CASSQAEDQAGDEQFF; V: TRBV14; size: few; D: .; J: TRBJ2-1
DNA: TGTGCCAGCAGCAAACCGACAGGGAGAGAGACCCAGTACTTC; CDR3: CASSKPTGRETQYF; V: TRBV7-9; size: .; D: TRBD1; J: TRBJ2-5
DNA: TGTGCCAGCAGTGGACAGGGGAGTCATGAAAAACTGTTTTTT; CDR3: CASSGQGSHEKLFF; V: TRBV12-3/TRBV12-4; size: .; D: TRBD1; J: TRBJ1-4
DNA: TGTGCCAGCAGCCCCCCCCGGGGACAGGGGCCCATGGTCTTC; CDR3: CASSPPRGQGPMVF; V: TRBV3-1; size: .; D: TRBD1; J: TRBJ2-1
DNA: TGTGCCAGCAGCGCCACTTTCGTCGAGCAGTACTTC; CDR3: CASSATFVEQYF; V: TRBV25-1; size: .; D: .; J: TRBJ2-7
DNA: TGCAGTGGTATAGCGGATTGGGGAGGACGCACAGATACGCAGTATTTT; CDR3: CSGIADWGGRTDTQYF; V: TRBV20-1; size: once; D: .; J: TRBJ2-3
DNA: TGTGCCAGCAGCCTGAATGCAAGGGGAAATCCAAATCAGCCCCAGCATTTT; CDR3: CASSLNARGNPNQPQHF; V: TRBV7-2; size: few; D: .; J: TRBJ1-5
DNA: TGTGCCAGCAGCGCGGACAGGGGTACTGAAGCTTTCTTT; CDR3: CASSADRGTEAFF; V: TRBV7-9; size: few; D: TRBD1; J: TRBJ1-1
DNA: TGTGCCAGTAGTTCAAAGGGACTAGCGGGAGCGCCAGATACGCAGTATTTT; CDR3: CASSSKGLAGAPDTQYF; V: TRBV19; size: .; D: TRBD2; J: TRBJ2-3
DNA: TGTGCCAGCAGTCCACGGGGGACTATCTACGAGCAGTACTTC; CDR3: CASSPRGTIYEQYF; V: TRBV6-8; size: .; D: TRBD2; J: TRBJ2-7
DNA: TGTGCCAGCACCACAGGGATGGAGACCCAGTACTTC; CDR3: CASTTGMETQYF; V: TRBV6-1; size: .; D: .; J: TRBJ2-5
DNA: TGTGCCAGCAGTTCGGCGGGAGGTACCAATGAGCAGTTCTTC; CDR3: CASSSAGGTNEQFF; V: TRBV28; size: .; D: TRBD2; J: TRBJ2-1
DNA: TGTGCCAGCAGCCCCTCCCCGTATTTGTACACCTTC; CDR3: CASSPSPYLYTF; V: TRBV28; size: .; D: .; J: TRBJ1-2
DNA: TGTGCCAGCAGTGACAGGAGAGTCTCGCTGGAGCTGTTTTTT; CDR3: CASSDRRVSLELFF; V: TRBV6-2/TRBV6-3; size: .; D: .; J: TRBJ2-2
DNA: TGTGCCAGCAGTTACTCGACGGCAGGCAGCACCGTCATCTATGGCTACACCTTC; CDR3: CASSYSTAGSTVIYGYTF; V: TRBV6-6; size: .; D: .; J: TRBJ1-2
DNA: TGTGCCAGCAGTAAGGGGACTAGCGGGGGGCCTCGGGAGCAGTACTTC; CDR3: CASSKGTSGGPREQYF; V: TRBV6-2/TRBV6-3; size: .; D: TRBD2; J: TRBJ2-7
DNA: TGTGCCAGCGCTACCCGGCTGGGCCCTAAGGTCACTGAAGCTTTCTTT; CDR3: CASATRLGPKVTEAFF; V: TRBV7-2; size: .; D: .; J: TRBJ1-1
DNA: TGTGCCAGCAGCGTTCTAGGTGGTAGGGCTGGAGATACGCAGTATTTT; CDR3: CASSVLGGRAGDTQYF; V: TRBV9; size: few; D: .; J: TRBJ2-3
DNA: TGTGCCAGCAGTTACTCGGGTTACGGACAGAGTAATTTTGGCTACACCTTC; CDR3: CASSYSGYGQSNFGYTF; V: TRBV6-2/TRBV6-3; size: few; D: .; J: TRBJ1-2
DNA: TGTGCCAGCAGCTTAGTTAGACGTGATGTGATGGGTGAAAAACTGTTTTTT; CDR3: CASSLVRRDVMGEKLFF; V: TRBV7-9; size: .; D: .; J: TRBJ1-4
DNA: TGTGCCAGCAGCCCTACGGGCGGGGTCCATGAGCAGTTCTTC; CDR3: CASSPTGGVHEQFF; V: TRBV7-6; size: few; D: .; J: TRBJ2-1
DNA: TGTGCCAGCAGTGGAAGCGGGTGGGGCAATGAGCAGTTCTTC; CDR3: CASSGSGWGNEQFF; V: TRBV2; size: .; D: .; J: TRBJ2-1
DNA: TGTGCCAGCAGCCCAGAGACCAGTGAGTGGGGAGATACGCAGTATTTT; CDR3: CASSPETSEWGDTQYF; V: TRBV7-6; size: .; D: .; J: TRBJ2-3
DNA: TGTGCCAGCAGCCGTGATACCGGGAAGCTGGATTTT; CDR3: CASSRDTGKLDF; V: TRBV28; size: few; D: .; J: TRBJ1-3